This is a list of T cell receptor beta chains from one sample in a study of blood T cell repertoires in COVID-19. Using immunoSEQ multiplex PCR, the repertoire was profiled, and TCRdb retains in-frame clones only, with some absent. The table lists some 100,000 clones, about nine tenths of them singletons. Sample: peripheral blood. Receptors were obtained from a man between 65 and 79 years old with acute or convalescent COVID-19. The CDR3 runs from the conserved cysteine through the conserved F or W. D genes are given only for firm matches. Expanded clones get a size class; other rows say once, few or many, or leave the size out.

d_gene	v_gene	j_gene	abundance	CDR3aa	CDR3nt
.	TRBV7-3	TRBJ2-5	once	CASSLAGQQETQYF	TGTGCCAGCAGCTTAGCCGGACAGCAAGAGACCCAGTACTTC
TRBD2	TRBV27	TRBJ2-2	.	CAAGERGWDTGELFF	TGTGCCGCGGGGGAGCGGGGGTGGGACACCGGGGAGCTGTTTTTT
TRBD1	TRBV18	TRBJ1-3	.	CASSPGTEGNTIYF	TGTGCCAGCTCACCCGGGACAGAAGGAAACACCATATATTTT
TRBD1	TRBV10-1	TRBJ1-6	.	CASSEGDRRDSPLHF	TGCGCCAGCAGTGAAGGGGACAGGAGAGATTCACCCCTCCACTTT
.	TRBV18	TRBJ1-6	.	CASSRTKDSPLHF	TGTGCCAGCTCCCGAACTAAAGACTCACCCCTCCACTTT
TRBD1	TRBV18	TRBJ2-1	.	CASSPASGGFYNEQFF	TGTGCCAGCTCACCAGCGTCAGGGGGCTTCTACAATGAGCAGTTCTTC
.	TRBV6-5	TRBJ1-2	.	CASSPGTYGYTF	TGTGCCAGCAGCCCCGGGACTTATGGCTACACCTTC
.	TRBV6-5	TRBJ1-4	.	CASSYSKQQEKLFF	TGTGCCAGCAGTTACTCGAAACAGCAGGAAAAACTGTTTTTT
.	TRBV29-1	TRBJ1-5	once	CSVVVSGASGNQPQHF	TGCAGCGTTGTAGTTAGCGGGGCTTCGGGCAATCAGCCCCAGCATTTT
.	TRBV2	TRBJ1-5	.	CASSVTANNQPQHF	TGTGCCAGCAGTGTTACAGCCAACAATCAGCCCCAGCATTTT
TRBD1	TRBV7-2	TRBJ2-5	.	CASRHRGHETQYF	TGTGCCAGCAGACACAGGGGGCATGAGACCCAGTACTTC
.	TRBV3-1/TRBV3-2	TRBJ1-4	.	CAPRPFDRFEKLFF	TGTGCCCCACGCCCCTTTGACAGATTTGAAAAACTGTTTTTT
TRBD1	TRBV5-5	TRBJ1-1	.	CASSWARTGGSEAFF	TGTGCCAGCAGCTGGGCACGGACAGGGGGCTCTGAAGCTTTCTTT
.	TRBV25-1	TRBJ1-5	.	CASSPPSRVGSNQPQHF	TGTGCCAGCAGTCCACCGTCCAGGGTAGGGAGCAATCAGCCCCAGCATTTT
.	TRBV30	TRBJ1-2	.	CAWMRGSYYGYTF	TGTGCCTGGATGAGAGGGTCTTACTATGGCTACACCTTC
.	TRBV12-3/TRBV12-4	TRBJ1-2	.	CASSPPGFYGYTF	TGTGCCAGCAGTCCGCCGGGGTTCTATGGCTACACCTTC
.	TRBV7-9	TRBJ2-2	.	CASSLSVGELFF	TGTGCCAGCAGCTTATCGGTAGGGGAGCTGTTTTTT
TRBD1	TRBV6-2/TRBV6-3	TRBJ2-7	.	CASSYPGTVDSYEQYF	TGTGCCAGCAGTTACCCCGGGACAGTGGACTCCTACGAGCAGTACTTC
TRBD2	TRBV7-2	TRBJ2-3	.	CASSLVRTSGRSTDTQYF	TGTGCCAGCAGCTTAGTGAGAACTAGCGGGAGGTCCACAGATACGCAGTATTTT
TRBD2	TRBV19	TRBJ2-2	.	CASRASGTPATNTGELFF	TGTGCCAGTAGAGCCAGCGGGACCCCCGCGACGAACACCGGGGAGCTGTTTTTT
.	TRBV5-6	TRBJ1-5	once	CASSPVIAQHF	TGTGCCAGCAGCCCGGTGATAGCCCAGCATTTT
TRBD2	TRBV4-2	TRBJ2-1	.	CASSLSGQSSYNEQFF	TGTGCCAGCAGCCTTAGCGGGCAGAGCTCCTACAATGAGCAGTTCTTC
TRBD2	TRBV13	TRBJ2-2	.	CASSPGGPDTGELFF	TGTGCCAGCAGCCCGGGAGGGCCCGACACCGGGGAGCTGTTTTTT
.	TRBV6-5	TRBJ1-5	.	CASSIDTGLGQPQHF	TGTGCCAGCAGCATCGATACAGGGTTAGGTCAGCCCCAGCATTTT
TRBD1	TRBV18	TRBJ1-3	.	CASSQMDRANSGNTIYF	TGTGCCAGCTCACAAATGGACAGGGCCAACTCTGGAAACACCATATATTTT
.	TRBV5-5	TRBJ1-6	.	CASSLAGGALHF	TGTGCCAGCAGCTTGGCGGGGGGCGCCCTCCACTTT
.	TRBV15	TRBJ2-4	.	CATSRTHLAKNIQYF	TGTGCCACCAGCAGAACTCACCTAGCCAAAAACATTCAGTACTTC
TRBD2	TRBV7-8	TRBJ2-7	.	CASSSAGGRDEQYF	TGTGCCAGCAGCTCAGCGGGGGGGAGGGACGAGCAGTACTTC
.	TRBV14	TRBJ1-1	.	CASSLPAGTEAFF	TGTGCCAGCAGCCTCCCCGCCGGCACTGAAGCTTTCTTT
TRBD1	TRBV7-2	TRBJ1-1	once	CASSSRQGNSEAFF	TGTGCCAGCAGCTCTAGACAGGGTAACTCTGAAGCTTTCTTT
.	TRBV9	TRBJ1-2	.	CASSANYGYTF	TGTGCCAGCAGCGCAAACTATGGCTACACCTTC
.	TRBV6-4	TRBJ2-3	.	CASKPEPGTDTQYF	TGTGCCAGCAAGCCCGAGCCGGGCACAGATACGCAGTATTTT
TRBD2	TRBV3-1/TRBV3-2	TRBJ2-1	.	CASSQLAGAYNEQFF	TGTGCCAGCAGCCAACTAGCGGGGGCCTACAATGAGCAGTTCTTC
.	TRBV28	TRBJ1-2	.	CASSPSATVITYGYTF	TGTGCCAGCAGTCCGAGCGCGACAGTAATTACCTATGGCTACACCTTC
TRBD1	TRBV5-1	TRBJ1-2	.	CASRHSGTGGDGYTF	TGCGCCAGCAGACACTCCGGGACAGGGGGCGATGGCTACACCTTC
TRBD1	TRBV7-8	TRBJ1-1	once	CASSLLQGAVTEAFF	TGTGCCAGCAGCTTATTACAGGGGGCCGTCACTGAAGCTTTCTTT
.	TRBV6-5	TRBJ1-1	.	CASSYSHGEAFF	TGTGCCAGCAGTTACTCCCACGGGGAAGCTTTCTTT
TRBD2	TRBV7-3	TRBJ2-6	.	CASSPRLAGSSGANVLTF	TGTGCCAGCAGCCCGCGACTAGCGGGAAGCTCTGGGGCCAACGTCCTGACTTTC
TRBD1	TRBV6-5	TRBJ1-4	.	CASSYGQGSDEKLFF	TGTGCCAGCAGTTACGGACAGGGGTCGGATGAAAAACTGTTTTTT
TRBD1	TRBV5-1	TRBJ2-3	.	CASSLGGTGRTDTQYF	TGCGCCAGCAGCCTGGGGGGGACAGGGCGCACAGATACGCAGTATTTT
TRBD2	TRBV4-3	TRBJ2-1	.	CASSQLTGGSPNEQFF	TGCGCCAGCAGCCAACTGACTGGCGGGAGTCCCAATGAGCAGTTCTTC
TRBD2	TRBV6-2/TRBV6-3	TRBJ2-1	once	CASSYPVAGTSNEQFF	TGTGCCAGCAGTTATCCAGTAGCGGGAACCTCCAATGAGCAGTTCTTC
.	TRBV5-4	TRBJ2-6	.	CASSSVTAGANVLTF	TGTGCCAGCAGCTCGGTGACAGCTGGGGCCAACGTCCTGACTTTC
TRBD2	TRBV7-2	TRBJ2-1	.	CASRQSGSTYNEQFF	TGTGCCAGCAGGCAAAGCGGGAGCACCTACAATGAGCAGTTCTTC
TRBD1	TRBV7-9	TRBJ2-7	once	CASSPNRGDSYEQYF	TGTGCCAGCAGCCCAAACAGGGGCGACTCCTACGAGCAGTACTTC
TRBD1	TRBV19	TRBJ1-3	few	CASIPPGGTGNTIYF	TGTGCCAGTATTCCCCCAGGGGGCACTGGAAACACCATATATTTT
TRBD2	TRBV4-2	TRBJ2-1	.	CASSQELASGGVADEQFF	TGTGCCAGCAGCCAAGAATTGGCTAGCGGGGGTGTGGCAGATGAGCAGTTCTTC
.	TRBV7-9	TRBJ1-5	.	CASSSLGPQHF	TGTGCCAGCAGCTCTCTAGGGCCCCAGCATTTT
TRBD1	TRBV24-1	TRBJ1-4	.	CATSDRTGPNEKLFF	TGTGCCACCAGTGACCGGACAGGGCCAAATGAAAAACTGTTTTTT
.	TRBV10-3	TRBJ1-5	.	CAISDHPGRGAQPQHF	TGTGCCATCAGTGACCACCCCGGGAGGGGTGCTCAGCCCCAGCATTTT
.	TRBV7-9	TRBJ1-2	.	CASSPPTGGGANYGYTF	TGTGCCAGCAGCCCCCCGACGGGAGGAGGTGCTAACTATGGCTACACCTTC
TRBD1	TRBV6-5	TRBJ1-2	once	CASSPDRARYGYTF	TGTGCCAGCAGTCCGGACAGGGCTCGCTATGGCTACACCTTC
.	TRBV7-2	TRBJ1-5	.	CASSLDLGRAQPQHF	TGTGCCAGCAGCTTAGACCTTGGCAGGGCTCAGCCCCAGCATTTT
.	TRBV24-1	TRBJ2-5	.	CATSDRWTQYF	TGTGCCACCAGCGACAGGTGGACCCAGTACTTC
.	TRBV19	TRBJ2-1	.	CATKRYFSYNEQFF	TGTGCCACCAAGAGGTATTTTTCCTACAATGAGCAGTTCTTC
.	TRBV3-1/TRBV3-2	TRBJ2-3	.	CASSQQGGYTDTQYF	TGTGCCAGCAGCCAACAAGGCGGATACACAGATACGCAGTATTTT
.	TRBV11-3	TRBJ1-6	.	CASSPRVNSPLHF	TGTGCCAGCAGCCCCAGGGTTAACTCACCCCTCCACTTT
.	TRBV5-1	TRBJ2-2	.	CASSLRERNTGELFF	TGCGCCAGCAGCTTGCGGGAGAGGAACACCGGGGAGCTGTTTTTT
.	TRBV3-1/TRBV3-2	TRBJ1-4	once	CASSQEFPGGGNNEKLFF	TGTGCCAGCAGCCAAGAATTTCCGGGGGGCGGGAATAATGAAAAACTGTTTTTT